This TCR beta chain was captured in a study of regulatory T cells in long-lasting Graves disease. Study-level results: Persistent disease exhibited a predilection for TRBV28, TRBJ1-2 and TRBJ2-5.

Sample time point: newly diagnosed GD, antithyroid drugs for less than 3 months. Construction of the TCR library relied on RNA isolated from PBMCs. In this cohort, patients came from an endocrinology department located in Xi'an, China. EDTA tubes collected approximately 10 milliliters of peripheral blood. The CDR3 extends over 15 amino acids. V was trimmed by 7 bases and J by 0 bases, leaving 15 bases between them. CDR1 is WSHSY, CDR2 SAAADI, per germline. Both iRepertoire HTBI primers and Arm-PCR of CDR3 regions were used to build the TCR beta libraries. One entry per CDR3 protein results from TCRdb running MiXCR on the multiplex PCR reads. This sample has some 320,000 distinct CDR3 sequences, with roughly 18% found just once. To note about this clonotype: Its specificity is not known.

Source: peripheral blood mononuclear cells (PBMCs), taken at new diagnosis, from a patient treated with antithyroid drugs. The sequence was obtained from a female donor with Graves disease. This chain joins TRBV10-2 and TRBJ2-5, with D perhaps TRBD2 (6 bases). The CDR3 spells CASKPGLRYQETQYF. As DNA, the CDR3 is TGCGCCAGCAAACCGGGACTTCGGTACCAAGAGACCCAGTACTTC.